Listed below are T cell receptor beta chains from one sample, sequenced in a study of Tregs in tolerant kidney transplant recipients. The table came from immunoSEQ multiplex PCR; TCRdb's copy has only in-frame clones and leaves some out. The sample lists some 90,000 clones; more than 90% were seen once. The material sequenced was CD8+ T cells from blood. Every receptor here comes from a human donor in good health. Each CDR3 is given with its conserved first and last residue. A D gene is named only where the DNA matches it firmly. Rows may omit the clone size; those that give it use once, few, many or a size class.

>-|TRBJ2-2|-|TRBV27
TGTGCCAGCAGTTTATGGCAGGGGTCCGGCGGGGAGCTGTTTTTT
CASSLWQGSGGELFF
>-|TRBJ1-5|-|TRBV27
TGTGCCAGCAGTCTATCCGCGGGGGACAGCAATCAGCCCCAGCATTTT
CASSLSAGDSNQPQHF
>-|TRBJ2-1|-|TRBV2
TGTGCCAGGCGACAGGTGTGGCACAATGAGCAGTTCTTC
CARRQVWHNEQFF
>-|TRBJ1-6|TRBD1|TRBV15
TGTGCCACCAGCAGTTGGGACAGTCCCTATAATTCACCCCTCCACTTT
CATSSWDSPYNSPLHF
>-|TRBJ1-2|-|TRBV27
TGTGCCAGCAGTTTGTCCAGGGCCCCACTCTATGGCTACACCTTC
CASSLSRAPLYGYTF
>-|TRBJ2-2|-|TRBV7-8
TGTGCCAGCAGCCCGGTACTTCACACCGGGGAGCTGTTTTTT
CASSPVLHTGELFF
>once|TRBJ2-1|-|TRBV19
TGTGCCAGTAGTACGGGACCCGTAAGCTCCTACAATGAGCAGTTCTTC
CASSTGPVSSYNEQFF
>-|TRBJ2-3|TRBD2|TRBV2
TGTGCCAGCAGTGAGGCTAGCGGGAGGGTCACAGATACGCAGTATTTT
CASSEASGRVTDTQYF
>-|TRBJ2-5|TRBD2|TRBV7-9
TGTGCGGGGAGGGAGCGGACTAGCTTGGAGACCCAGTACTTC
CAGRERTSLETQYF
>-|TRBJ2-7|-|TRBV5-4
TGTGCCAGCAGCCCGGACGGGAACTACGAGCAGTACTTC
CASSPDGNYEQYF
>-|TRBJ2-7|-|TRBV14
TGTGCCAGCAGACGGGGGGCAGGGGGCTACGAGCAGTACTTC
CASRRGAGGYEQYF
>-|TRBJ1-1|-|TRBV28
TGTGCCAGCAGTTTTTGGGCCGAAGCTTTCTTT
CASSFWAEAFF
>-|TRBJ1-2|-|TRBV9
TGTGCCAGCAGCGTAGGCCAGTACTATGGCTACACCTTC
CASSVGQYYGYTF
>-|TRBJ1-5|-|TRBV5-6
TGTGCCAGCAGCCCAGCGGGAAATCAGCCCCAGCATTTT
CASSPAGNQPQHF
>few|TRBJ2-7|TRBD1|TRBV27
TGTGCCAGCAGTTTAGTTTACGGACAGGGGGCGGGGGAGCAGTACTTC
CASSLVYGQGAGEQYF
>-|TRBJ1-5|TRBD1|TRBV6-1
TGTGCCAGCAGTGAGGGACAGAGCAATCAGCCCCAGCATTTT
CASSEGQSNQPQHF
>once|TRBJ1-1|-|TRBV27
TGTGCCAGCAGTTTTGGTACTGAAGCTTTCTTT
CASSFGTEAFF
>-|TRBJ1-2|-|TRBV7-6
TGTGCCAGCAGCTTAGAAAGGACAGACAACTATGGCTACACCTTC
CASSLERTDNYGYTF
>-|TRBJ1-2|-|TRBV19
TGTGCCAGTAGTATTCATCCCTTCTATGGCTACACCTTC
CASSIHPFYGYTF
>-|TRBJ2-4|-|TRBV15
TGTGCCACCAGCAGAGGGGGTCCCCAAAACATTCAGTACTTC
CATSRGGPQNIQYF
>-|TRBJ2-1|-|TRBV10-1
TGCGCCAGCAGTCAGGGAGGTGAGCAGTTCTTC
CASSQGGEQFF
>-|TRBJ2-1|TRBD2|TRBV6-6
TGTGCCAGCAGTTACGCGGGAGCCTACAATGAGCAGTTCTTC
CASSYAGAYNEQFF
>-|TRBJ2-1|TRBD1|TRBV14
TGTGCCAGCAGCCAGCTCAGGGGGAGCTCCTACAATGAGCAGTTCTTC
CASSQLRGSSYNEQFF
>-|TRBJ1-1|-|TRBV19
TGTGCCAGTAGTGAGAGTACAGGCATGAACACTGAAGCTTTCTTT
CASSESTGMNTEAFF
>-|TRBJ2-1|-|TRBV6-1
TGTGCCAGCAGTGAAAGCGCCCGCAATGAGCAGTTCTTC
CASSESARNEQFF
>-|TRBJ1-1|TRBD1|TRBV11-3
TGTGCCAGCAGCTTAGCGGGACAGGGGGAAGCTTTCTTT
CASSLAGQGEAFF
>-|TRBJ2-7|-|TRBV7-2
TGTGCCAGCAGCTTAGCGACCCCCTACGAGCAGTACTTC
CASSLATPYEQYF
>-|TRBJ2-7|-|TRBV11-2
TGTGCCAGCAGCTTATGCAGGGAATACGAGCAGTACTTC
CASSLCREYEQYF
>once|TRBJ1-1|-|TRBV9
TGTGCCAGCAGCGTAGCCTCTGGACTTAGGGCTGAAGCTTTCTTT
CASSVASGLRAEAFF
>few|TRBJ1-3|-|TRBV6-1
TGTGCCAGCAGTCCCAGACAGTTCTCTGGAAACACCATATATTTT
CASSPRQFSGNTIYF
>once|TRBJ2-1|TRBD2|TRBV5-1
TGCGCCAGCAGCAATGGACTAGCGGGAGACTTCTACAATGAGCAGTTCTTC
CASSNGLAGDFYNEQFF